Below are 4 T cell receptor beta chains sequenced from a single sample in a study of CD8+ T cells in alopecia areata. cDNA reverse transcribed from extracted RNA served as the sequencing template. The repertoire was sequenced with immunoSEQ multiplex PCR; TCRdb's copy has only in-frame clones and lacks some. The sample carries about 130,000 clones, over 50% recorded once. The source material was CD4+ T cells sorted from blood, sampled at week 0. The receptors come from a human donor with alopecia areata.

This clone was counted a few times. The chain is built from TRBV2 and TRBJ2-7; no firm D call. The CDR3 has 12 residues. The germline V gene encodes CDR1 SNHLY and CDR2 FYNNEI. V was pared by 6 bases and J by 0 bases, with 6 bases between. In DNA form, the CDR3 reads TGTGCCAGCAGCGTTGGCTCCTACGAGCAGTACTTC. This sequence encodes CASSVGSYEQYF.

The V and J genes are TRBV5-8 and TRBJ2-7; 8 bases agree with TRBD1. Per germline, CDR1 SGHTS and CDR2 YDEGEE. V lost 0 bases and J lost 1; bases outside the gene matches: 3. CDR3 size: 15 residues. This CDR3 reads CASSLGDRTSYEQYF. The CDR3 DNA sequence: TGTGCCAGCAGCTTGGGGGACAGGACTTCCTACGAGCAGTACTTC.

This chain joins TRBV4-1 and TRBJ2-5; TRBD2 aligns across 7 bases. After removal of 1 base from V and 4 bases from J, the junction contained 9 bases not matched to a gene. The CDR3 is 16 amino acids. The germline V gene has CDR1 MGHRA and CDR2 YSYEKL. The CDR3 sequence: CASSQALLTGGETQYF. As DNA, the CDR3 is TGCGCCAGCAGCCAAGCCCTACTAACGGGGGGAGAGACCCAGTACTTC.

This clone was counted only a few times. The V gene is TRBV7-2, the J gene TRBJ2-5; possible D gene TRBD2, 7 bases. There are 13 residues in the CDR3. Germline loops: CDR1 SGHTA, CDR2 FQGNSA. Deletions cut 9 bases from V and 5 bases from J, with 16 bases between. In nucleotides, the CDR3 is TGTGCCAGTTCCCCGGGGGGCTGGGAGACCCAGTACTTC. It is translated as CASSPGGWETQYF.